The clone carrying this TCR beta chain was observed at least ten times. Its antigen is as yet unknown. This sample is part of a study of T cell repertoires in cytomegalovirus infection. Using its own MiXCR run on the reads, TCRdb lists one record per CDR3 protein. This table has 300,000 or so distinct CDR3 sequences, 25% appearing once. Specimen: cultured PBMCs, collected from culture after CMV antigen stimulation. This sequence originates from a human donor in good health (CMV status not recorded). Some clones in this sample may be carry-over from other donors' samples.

CDR3 DNA sequence: TGTGCCTCCGGGCCCCGCCAGGGACGCAGTCGAGAGACCCAGTACTTC. It codes for CASGPRQGRSRETQYF. V usage is TRBV7-8 and J usage is TRBJ2-5, with D possibly called TRBD1 or TRBD2 (5 bases each). The CDR3 length is 16 residues. V gave up 11 bases and J gave up 4 bases, with 26 bases separating them. Looked up from germline, CDR1 is SGHVS and CDR2 is FQNEAQ.